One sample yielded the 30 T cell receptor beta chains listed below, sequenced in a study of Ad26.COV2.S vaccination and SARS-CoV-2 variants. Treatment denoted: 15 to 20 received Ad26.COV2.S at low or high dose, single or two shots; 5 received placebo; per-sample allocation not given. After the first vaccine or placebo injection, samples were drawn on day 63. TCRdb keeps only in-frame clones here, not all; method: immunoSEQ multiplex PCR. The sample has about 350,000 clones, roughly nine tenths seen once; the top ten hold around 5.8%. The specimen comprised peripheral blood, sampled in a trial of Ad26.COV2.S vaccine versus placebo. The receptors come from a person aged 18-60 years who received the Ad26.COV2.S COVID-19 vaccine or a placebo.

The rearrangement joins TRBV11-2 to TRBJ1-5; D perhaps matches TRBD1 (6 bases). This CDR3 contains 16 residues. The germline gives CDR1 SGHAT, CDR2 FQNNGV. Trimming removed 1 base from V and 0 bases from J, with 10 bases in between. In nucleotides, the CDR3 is TGTGCCAGCAGCTTAGCTGGACAGTATAGCAATCAGCCCCAGCATTTT. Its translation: CASSLAGQYSNQPQHF. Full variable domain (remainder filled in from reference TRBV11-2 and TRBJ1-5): EAGVAQSPRYKIIEKRQSVAFWCNPISGHATLYWYQQILGQGPKLLIQFQNNGVVDDSQLPKDRFSAERLKGVDSTLKIQPAKLEDSAVYLCASSLAGQYSNQPQHFGDGTRLSIL.

The CDR3 DNA sequence: TGTGCCAGCAGTATAACTAGGGGTGAGCAGTTCTTC. This gives the protein CASSITRGEQFF. V and J are TRBV6-5 and TRBJ2-1, with D perhaps assigned TRBD1 or TRBD2 (5 bases each). This CDR3 has 12 amino acids. Germline V gene lookup returns CDR1 MNHEY and CDR2 SVGAGI. The V gene lost 5 bases and the J gene lost 9 bases, with 11 bases spanning the gap.

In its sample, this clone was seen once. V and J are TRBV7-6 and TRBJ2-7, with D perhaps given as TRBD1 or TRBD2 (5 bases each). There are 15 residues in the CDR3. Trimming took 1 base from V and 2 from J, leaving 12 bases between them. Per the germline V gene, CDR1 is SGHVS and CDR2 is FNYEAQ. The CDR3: CASSLGSTGPYEQYF. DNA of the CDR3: TGTGCCAGCAGCTTAGGCTCCACGGGGCCCTACGAGCAGTACTTC. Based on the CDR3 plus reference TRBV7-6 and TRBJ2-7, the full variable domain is GAGVSQSPRYKVTKRGQDVALRCDPISGHVSLYWYRQALGQGPEFLTYFNYEAQQDKSGLPNDRFSAERPEGSISTLTIQRTEQRDSAMYRCASSLGSTGPYEQYFGPGTRLTVT.

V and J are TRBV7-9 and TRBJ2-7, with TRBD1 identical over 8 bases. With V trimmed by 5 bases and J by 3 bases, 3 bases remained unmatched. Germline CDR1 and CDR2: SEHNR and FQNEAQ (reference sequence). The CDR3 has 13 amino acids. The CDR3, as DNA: TGTGCCAGCAGCCCAGGGGGCGTCTACGAGCAGTACTTC. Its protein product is CASSPGGVYEQYF.

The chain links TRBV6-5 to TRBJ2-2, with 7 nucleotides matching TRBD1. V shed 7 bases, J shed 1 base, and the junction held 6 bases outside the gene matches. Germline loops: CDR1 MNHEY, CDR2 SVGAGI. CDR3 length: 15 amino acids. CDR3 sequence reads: CASIGGQGNTGELFF. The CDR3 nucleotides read TGTGCCAGCATAGGGGGCCAGGGGAACACCGGGGAGCTGTTTTTT.

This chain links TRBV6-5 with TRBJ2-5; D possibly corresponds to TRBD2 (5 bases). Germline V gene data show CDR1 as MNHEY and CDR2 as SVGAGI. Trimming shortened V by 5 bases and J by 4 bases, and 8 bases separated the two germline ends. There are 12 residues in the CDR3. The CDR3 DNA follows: TGTGCCAGCAGTATCCGGGGAGAGACCCAGTACTTC. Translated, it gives CASSIRGETQYF.

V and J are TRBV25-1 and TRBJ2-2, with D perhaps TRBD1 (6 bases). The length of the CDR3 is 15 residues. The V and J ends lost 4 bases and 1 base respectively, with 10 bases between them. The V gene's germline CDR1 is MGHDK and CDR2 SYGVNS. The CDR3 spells CASSVLQGNTGELFF. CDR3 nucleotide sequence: TGTGCCAGCAGTGTTTTACAGGGGAACACCGGGGAGCTGTTTTTT.

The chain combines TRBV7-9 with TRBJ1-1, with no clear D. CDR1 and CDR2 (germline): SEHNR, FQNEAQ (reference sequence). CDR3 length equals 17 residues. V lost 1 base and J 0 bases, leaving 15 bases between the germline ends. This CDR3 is CASSLGGRNKMNTEAFF. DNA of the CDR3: TGTGCCAGCAGCTTAGGAGGTAGGAATAAGATGAACACTGAAGCTTTCTTT. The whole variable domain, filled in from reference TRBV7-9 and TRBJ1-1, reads DTGVSQNPRHKITKRGQNVTFRCDPISEHNRLYWYRQTLGQGPEFLTYFQNEAQLEKSRLLSDRFSAERPKGSFSTLEIQRTEQGDSAMYLCASSLGGRNKMNTEAFFGQGTRLTVV.

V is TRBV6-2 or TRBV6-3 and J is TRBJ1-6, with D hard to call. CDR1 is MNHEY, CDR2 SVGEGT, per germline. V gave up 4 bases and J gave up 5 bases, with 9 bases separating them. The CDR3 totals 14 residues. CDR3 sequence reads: CASSWGGDNSPLHF. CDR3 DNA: TGTGCCAGCAGTTGGGGTGGAGATAATTCACCCCTCCACTTT.

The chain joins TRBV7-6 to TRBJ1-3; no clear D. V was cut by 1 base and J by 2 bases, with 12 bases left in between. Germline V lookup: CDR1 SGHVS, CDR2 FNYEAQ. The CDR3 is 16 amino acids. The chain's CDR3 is CASSLGSGGTGNTIYF. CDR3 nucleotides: TGTGCCAGCAGCTTAGGATCAGGTGGAACTGGAAACACCATATATTTT.

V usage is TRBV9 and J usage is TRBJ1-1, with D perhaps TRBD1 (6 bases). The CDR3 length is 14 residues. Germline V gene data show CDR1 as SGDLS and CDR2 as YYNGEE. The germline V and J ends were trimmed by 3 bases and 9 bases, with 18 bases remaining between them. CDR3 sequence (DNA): TGTGCCAGCAGCGCCACAGGGTTTGGAAGGAAAGCTTTCTTT. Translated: CASSATGFGRKAFF.

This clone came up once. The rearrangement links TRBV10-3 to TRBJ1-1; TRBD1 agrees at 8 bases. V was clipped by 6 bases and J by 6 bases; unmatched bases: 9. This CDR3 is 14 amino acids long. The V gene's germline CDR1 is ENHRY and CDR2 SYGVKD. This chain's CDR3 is CAIRQGGGRAEAFF. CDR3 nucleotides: TGTGCCATCAGACAGGGGGGCGGTCGGGCTGAAGCTTTCTTT.

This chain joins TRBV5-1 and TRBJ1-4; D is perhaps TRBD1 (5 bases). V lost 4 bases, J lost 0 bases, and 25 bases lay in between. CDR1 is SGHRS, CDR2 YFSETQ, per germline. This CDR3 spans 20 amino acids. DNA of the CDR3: TGCGCCAGCAGCCCCCGATGGACACTCGGTGAGGTCGCAACTAATGAAAAACTGTTTTTT. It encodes CASSPRWTLGEVATNEKLFF.

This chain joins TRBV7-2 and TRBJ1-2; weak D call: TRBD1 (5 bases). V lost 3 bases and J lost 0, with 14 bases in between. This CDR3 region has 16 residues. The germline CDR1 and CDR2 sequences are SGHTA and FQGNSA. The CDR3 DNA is TGTGCCAGCAGCTTTTTGGGACGGCATTCTAACTATGGCTACACCTTC. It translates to CASSFLGRHSNYGYTF.

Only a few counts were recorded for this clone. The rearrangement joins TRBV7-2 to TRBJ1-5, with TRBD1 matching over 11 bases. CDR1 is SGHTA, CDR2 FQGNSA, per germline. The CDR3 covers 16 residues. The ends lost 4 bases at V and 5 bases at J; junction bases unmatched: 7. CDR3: CASSSPGQGAYQPQHF. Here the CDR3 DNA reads TGTGCCAGCAGCTCGCCTGGACAGGGGGCCTATCAGCCCCAGCATTTT. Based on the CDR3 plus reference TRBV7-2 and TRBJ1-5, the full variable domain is GAGVSQSPSNKVTEKGKDVELRCDPISGHTALYWYRQSLGQGLEFLIYFQGNSAPDKSGLPSDRFSAERTGGSVSTLTIQRTQQEDSAVYLCASSSPGQGAYQPQHFGDGTRLSIL.

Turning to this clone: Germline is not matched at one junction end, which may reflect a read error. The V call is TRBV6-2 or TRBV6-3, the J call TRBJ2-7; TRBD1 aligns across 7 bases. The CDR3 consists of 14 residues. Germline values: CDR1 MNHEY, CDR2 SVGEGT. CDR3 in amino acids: CASSPDRALHEQYF. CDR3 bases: TGTGCCAGCAGTCCCGACAGGGCTCTACACGAACAGTACTTC.

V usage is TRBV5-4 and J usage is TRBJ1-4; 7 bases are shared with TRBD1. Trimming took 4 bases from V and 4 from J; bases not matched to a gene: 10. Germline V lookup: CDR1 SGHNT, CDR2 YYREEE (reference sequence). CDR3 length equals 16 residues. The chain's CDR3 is CASSLGDSELNEKLFF. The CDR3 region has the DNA TGTGCCAGCAGCCTAGGGGACAGCGAGCTTAATGAAAAACTGTTTTTT. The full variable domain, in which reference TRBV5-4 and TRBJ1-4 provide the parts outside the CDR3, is ETGVTQSPTHLIKTRGQQVTLRCSSQSGHNTVSWYQQALGQGPQFIFQYYREEENGRGNFPPRFSGLQFPNYSSELNVNALELDDSALYLCASSLGDSELNEKLFFGSGTQLSVL.

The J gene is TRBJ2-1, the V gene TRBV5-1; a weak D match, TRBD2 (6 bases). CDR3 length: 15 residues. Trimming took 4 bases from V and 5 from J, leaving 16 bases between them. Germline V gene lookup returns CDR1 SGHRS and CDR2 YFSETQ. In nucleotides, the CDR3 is TGCGCCAGCAGCCTGAGCCCGACTAGTAACAATGAGCAGTTCTTC. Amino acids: CASSLSPTSNNEQFF.

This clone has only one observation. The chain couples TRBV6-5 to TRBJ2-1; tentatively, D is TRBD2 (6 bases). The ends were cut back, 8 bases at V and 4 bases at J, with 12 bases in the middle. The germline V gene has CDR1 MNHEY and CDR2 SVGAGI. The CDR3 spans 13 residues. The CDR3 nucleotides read TGTGCCAGCGAGAAGACTAGTTACAATGAGCAGTTCTTC. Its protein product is CASEKTSYNEQFF.

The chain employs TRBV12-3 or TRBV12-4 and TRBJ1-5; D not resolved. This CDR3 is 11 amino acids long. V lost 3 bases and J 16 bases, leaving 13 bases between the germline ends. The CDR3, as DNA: TGTGCCAGCAGTTTCTCCGGGCCCAAACATTTT. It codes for CASSFSGPKHF.

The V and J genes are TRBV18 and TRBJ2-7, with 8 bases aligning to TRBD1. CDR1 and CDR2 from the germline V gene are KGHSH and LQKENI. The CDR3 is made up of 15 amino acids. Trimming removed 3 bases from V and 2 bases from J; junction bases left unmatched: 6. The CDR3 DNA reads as TGTGCCAGCTCACCCAGGACAGGGCTAACCTACGAGCAGTACTTC. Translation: CASSPRTGLTYEQYF.

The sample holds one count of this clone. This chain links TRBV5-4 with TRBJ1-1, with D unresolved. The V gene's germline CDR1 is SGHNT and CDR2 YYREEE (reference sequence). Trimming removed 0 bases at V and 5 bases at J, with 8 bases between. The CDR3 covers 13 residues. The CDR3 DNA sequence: TGTGCCAGCAGCTTGGACACTTTAACTGAAGCTTTCTTT. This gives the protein CASSLDTLTEAFF.

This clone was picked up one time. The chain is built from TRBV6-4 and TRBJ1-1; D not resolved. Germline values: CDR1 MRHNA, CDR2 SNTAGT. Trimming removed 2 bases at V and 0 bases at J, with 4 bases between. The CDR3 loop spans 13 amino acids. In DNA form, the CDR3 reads TGTGCCAGCAGTGACCGGGTGAACACTGAAGCTTTCTTT. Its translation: CASSDRVNTEAFF.

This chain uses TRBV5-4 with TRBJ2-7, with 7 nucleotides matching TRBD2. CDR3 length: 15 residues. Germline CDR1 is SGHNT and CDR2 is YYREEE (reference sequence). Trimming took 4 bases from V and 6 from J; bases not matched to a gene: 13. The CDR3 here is CASSSRLGGPLEQYF. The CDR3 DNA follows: TGTGCCAGCAGCAGCAGGTTGGGAGGGCCTCTCGAGCAGTACTTC.

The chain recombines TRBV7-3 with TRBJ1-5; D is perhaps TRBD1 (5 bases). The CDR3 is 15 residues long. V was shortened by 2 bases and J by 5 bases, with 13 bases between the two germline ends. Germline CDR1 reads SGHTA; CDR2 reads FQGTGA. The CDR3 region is CASSLSGTGDQPQHF. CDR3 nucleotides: TGTGCCAGCAGCTTATCAGGGACTGGAGATCAGCCCCAGCATTTT.

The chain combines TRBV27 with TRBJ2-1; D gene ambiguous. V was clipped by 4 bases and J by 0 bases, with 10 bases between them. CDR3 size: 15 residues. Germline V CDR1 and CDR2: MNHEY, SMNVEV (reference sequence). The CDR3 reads CASSSQANSYNEQFF. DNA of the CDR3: TGTGCCAGCAGTTCCCAGGCCAACTCCTACAATGAGCAGTTCTTC.

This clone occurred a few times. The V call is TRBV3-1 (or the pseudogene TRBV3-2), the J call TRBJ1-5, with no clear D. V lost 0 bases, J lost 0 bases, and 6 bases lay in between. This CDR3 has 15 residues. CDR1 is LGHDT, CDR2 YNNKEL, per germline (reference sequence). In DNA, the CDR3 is TGTGCCAGCAGCCAAGATCTCTATAGCAATCAGCCCCAGCATTTT. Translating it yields CASSQDLYSNQPQHF.

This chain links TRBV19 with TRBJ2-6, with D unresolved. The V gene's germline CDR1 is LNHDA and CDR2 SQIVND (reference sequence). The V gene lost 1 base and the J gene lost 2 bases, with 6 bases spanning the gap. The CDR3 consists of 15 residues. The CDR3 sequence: CASSIALPGANVLTF. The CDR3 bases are TGTGCCAGTAGTATAGCACTACCTGGGGCCAACGTCCTGACTTTC. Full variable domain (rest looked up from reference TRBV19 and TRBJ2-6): DGGITQSPKYLFRKEGQNVTLSCEQNLNHDAMYWYRQDPGQGLRLIYYSQIVNDFQKGDIAEGYSVSREKKESFPLTVTSAQKNPTAFYLCASSIALPGANVLTFGAGSRLTVL.

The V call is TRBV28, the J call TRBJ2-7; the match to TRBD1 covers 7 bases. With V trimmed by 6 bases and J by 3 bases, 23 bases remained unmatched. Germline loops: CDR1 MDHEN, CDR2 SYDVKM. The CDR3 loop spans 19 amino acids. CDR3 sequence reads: CASRIPGTAITSGVYEQYF. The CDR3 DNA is TGTGCCAGCAGAATACCCGGGACAGCCATTACTAGTGGGGTCTACGAGCAGTACTTC.

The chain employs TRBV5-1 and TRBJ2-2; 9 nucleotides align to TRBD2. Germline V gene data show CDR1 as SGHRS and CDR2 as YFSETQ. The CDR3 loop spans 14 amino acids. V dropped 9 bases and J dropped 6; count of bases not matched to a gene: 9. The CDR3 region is CATSVSGGSGELFF. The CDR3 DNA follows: TGCGCCACCTCTGTCAGCGGGGGGTCCGGGGAGCTGTTTTTT. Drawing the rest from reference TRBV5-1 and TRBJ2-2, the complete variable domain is KAGVTQTPRYLIKTRGQQVTLSCSPISGHRSVSWYQQTPGQGLQFLFEYFSETQRNKGNFPGRFSGRQFSNSRSEMNVSTLELGDSALYLCATSVSGGSGELFFGEGSRLTVL.